One and the same sample provided the 16 T cell receptor beta chains below, sequenced in a study of cytomegalovirus exposure and HLA in healthy donors. Amplification used 60 Vbeta primers and 13 Jbeta primers. Sequenced by immunoSEQ multiplex PCR; TCRdb stores in-frame clones only, minus some. The data hold around 150,000 clones, with about 75% observed a single time. The sequenced sample was PBMCs. The receptors derive from a man aged 18 to 29 in good health and CMV-seropositive.

The chain employs TRBV30 and TRBJ2-1; D not resolved. Trimming cost V 4 bases and J 5 bases, with 6 bases left between them. This CDR3 region has 11 residues. Germline V lookup: CDR1 GTSNPN, CDR2 SVGIG (reference sequence). The CDR3 here is CAWMENNEQFF. The CDR3 nucleotides read TGTGCCTGGATGGAGAACAATGAGCAGTTCTTC.

The chain has TRBV7-2 and TRBJ2-7; D is possibly TRBD2 (7 bases). Between the trimmed V and J ends, which lost 2 bases and 9 bases, there was a span of 17 bases. Germline-derived CDR1 and CDR2 are SGHTA and FQGNSA. This CDR3 is 14 amino acids long. The CDR3 DNA sequence: TGTGCCAGCAGCTTAATCGGGGGGCGAGGGGGGCAGTACGTC. This translates into CASSLIGGRGGQYV.

The chain carries TRBV19 and TRBJ1-4; 11 positions agree with TRBD1. Germline V gene sequence: CDR1 LNHDA, CDR2 SQIVND (reference sequence). The CDR3 consists of 17 residues. Losses at the gene ends were 4 bases for V and 4 bases for J; bases not matched to a gene: 8. The CDR3 bases are TGTGCCAGTAGTAAAGGACAGGGGGCCATCCTTAATGAAAAACTGTTTTTT. Its protein is CASSKGQGAILNEKLFF.

This clone was seen only a few times. The chain has TRBV5-1 and TRBJ2-3, with D perhaps matching TRBD1 (6 bases). Germline values: CDR1 SGHRS, CDR2 YFSETQ. The V end was cut by 4 bases, the J end by 6 bases, with 15 bases between. The CDR3 has 14 amino acids. The CDR3 DNA reads TGCGCCAGCAGCGGGGGCAGGGTGGGTGATACGCAGTATTTT. As protein: CASSGGRVGDTQYF.

This chain connects TRBV27 to TRBJ2-1; no clear D. Germline V lookup: CDR1 MNHEY, CDR2 SMNVEV (reference sequence). This CDR3 comprises 11 residues. Trimming removed 4 bases at V and 7 bases at J, with 5 bases between. CDR3 DNA: TGTGCCAGCAGTTCCTTGAATGAGCAGTTCTTC. Its translation: CASSSLNEQFF.

The chain employs TRBV6-1 and TRBJ1-4; TRBD1 is a possible D gene (5 bases). CDR1 is MNHNS and CDR2 is SASEGT in the germline V gene. This CDR3 spans 13 amino acids. Trimming removed 2 bases at V and 8 bases at J, with 9 bases between. The CDR3 nucleotides are TGTGCCAGCAGTGAACGGCAGGGAGAAAAACTGTTTTTT. It specifies CASSERQGEKLFF.

This clone was seen just once. V gene TRBV5-4 combines with J gene TRBJ1-1; a possible D gene is TRBD1 (6 bases). CDR1 and CDR2 (germline): SGHNT, YYREEE (reference sequence). The CDR3 consists of 14 residues. V was cut by 0 bases and J by 5 bases, with 11 bases left in between. CDR3 nucleotide sequence: TGTGCCAGCAGCTTGGAAGGGGGAAGAACTGAAGCTTTCTTT. Amino acids: CASSLEGGRTEAFF.

The chain links TRBV30 to TRBJ2-6, with 7 bases fitting TRBD1. Germline CDR1 is GTSNPN and CDR2 is SVGIG (reference sequence). The CDR3 is made up of 17 amino acids. V dropped 1 base and J dropped 0; count of bases not matched to a gene: 6. CDR3 sequence reads: CAWSGQGRSSGANVLTF. As DNA, the CDR3 is TGTGCCTGGAGTGGACAGGGTCGATCCTCTGGGGCCAACGTCCTGACTTTC.

The rearrangement joins TRBV6-5 to TRBJ2-1; 7 bases agree with TRBD2. Germline assignment: CDR1 MNHEY and CDR2 SVGAGI. The V and J ends lost 2 bases and 6 bases, in that order; junction bases with no gene match: 1. This CDR3 region has 13 residues. The CDR3 nucleotides read TGTGCCAGCAGTTACAGCGGGGCCAATGAGCAGTTCTTC. Translating gives CASSYSGANEQFF.

The rearrangement uses TRBV19 and TRBJ2-2, with unresolved D. V lost 5 bases, J lost 3 bases, and 16 bases lay in between. The CDR3 covers 16 residues. The germline CDR1 and CDR2 sequences are LNHDA and SQIVND (reference sequence). In DNA form, the CDR3 reads TGTGCCAGTAGTTTCTCCCGAGGCGTGGACACCGGGGAGCTGTTTTTT. This sequence encodes CASSFSRGVDTGELFF.

V gene TRBV9 combines with J gene TRBJ1-4; D might be TRBD1 (6 bases). Trimming removed 6 bases from V and 6 bases from J, with 15 bases in between. The CDR3 spans 14 residues. Looked up from germline, CDR1 is SGDLS and CDR2 is YYNGEE. This chain's CDR3 is CASNPGGQDEKLFF. In DNA, the CDR3 is TGTGCCAGCAACCCCGGGGGGCAGGATGAAAAACTGTTTTTT.

The chain is built from TRBV7-6 and TRBJ2-1; TRBD2 aligns across 9 bases. The length of the CDR3 is 16 residues. Per germline, CDR1 SGHVS and CDR2 FNYEAQ. V shed 5 bases, J shed 6 bases, and the junction held 11 bases outside the gene matches. The CDR3 sequence: CASSPGPTSGPNEQFF. DNA of the CDR3: TGTGCCAGCAGCCCCGGTCCCACTAGCGGGCCCAATGAGCAGTTCTTC.

This clone was found a few times. V and J are TRBV28 and TRBJ2-3, with TRBD1 matching over 8 bases. This CDR3 is built from 16 residues. CDR1 and CDR2 (germline): MDHEN, SYDVKM. J gave up 3 bases and V 5 bases, and 10 bases lay outside the gene matches. CDR3 in amino acids: CASSPDFTGGTDTQYF. The CDR3 DNA reads as TGTGCCAGCAGTCCCGATTTCACAGGGGGTACAGATACGCAGTATTTT.

The rearrangement uses TRBV28 and TRBJ1-5; no reliable D call. CDR3 length: 16 residues. CDR1 and CDR2 (germline): MDHEN, SYDVKM. V was shortened by 2 bases and J by 0 bases, with 11 bases between the two germline ends. The CDR3 nucleotides are TGTGCCAGCAGTTTAGGGGAGTACTATAGCAATCAGCCCCAGCATTTT. Translated, it gives CASSLGEYYSNQPQHF.

CDR3 protein: CASSIGQGQMNTEAFF. The CDR3 DNA reads as TGCGCCAGCAGCATAGGACAGGGGCAAATGAACACTGAAGCTTTCTTT. The V call is TRBV5-1, the J call TRBJ1-1, with TRBD1 matching 9 bases. From germline, CDR1 is SGHRS and CDR2 YFSETQ. V lost 4 bases and J lost 0; bases outside the gene matches: 7. The CDR3 is 16 residues long. The variable domain in full, with the rest retrieved from reference TRBV5-1 and TRBJ1-1, is KAGVTQTPRYLIKTRGQQVTLSCSPISGHRSVSWYQQTPGQGLQFLFEYFSETQRNKGNFPGRFSGRQFSNSRSEMNVSTLELGDSALYLCASSIGQGQMNTEAFFGQGTRLTVV.

This clone is a singleton in its sample. This chain uses TRBV7-9 with TRBJ2-1, with 9 bases lining up with TRBD1. The germline V gene encodes CDR1 SEHNR and CDR2 FQNEAQ (reference sequence). Losses at the gene ends were 1 base for V and 8 bases for J; bases not matched to a gene: 9. CDR3 length: 16 residues. The CDR3 region has the DNA TGTGCCAGCAGCTTAGGTTGGACAGGGGTTGTGGATGAGCAGTTCTTC. It specifies CASSLGWTGVVDEQFF.